Included here is one T cell receptor beta chain sequence, with context. The sample originates from a study of blood T cell repertoires in COVID-19. Study overall: Acute and convalescent COVID-19 specimens originated in the United States, Italy and Spain. The analysed material was cDNA or gDNA that came from T cells, B-cell-depleted T cells, or PBMCs.

Methods used by the authors: It was from reference gene primer amplification that nucleated cell counts were estimated. Sequencing was performed with immunoSEQ multiplex PCR; in TCRdb, only in-frame clones are kept and a portion is missing. The DNA gave D and trimming, while V, J and clone size come from that table. Found here are 100,000 to 110,000 clones, 91% of them singletons; the top ten hold around 2.1%. Germline CDR1 is LGHDT and CDR2 is YNNKEL (reference sequence). This CDR3 comprises 18 residues. V lost 6 bases to trimming and J lost 2 bases; unmatched junction nucleotides: 9. The genes are TRBV3-1 (or the pseudogene TRBV3-2) and TRBJ2-2, with 13 bases aligning to TRBD2. This TCR was sampled from a man in his fifties with active COVID-19. The specimen was peripheral blood. CDR3 coding DNA: TGTGCCAGCAGGACACCGGGACTAGCGGGAAGAAACACCGGGGAGCTGTTTTTT. It specifies CASRTPGLAGRNTGELFF.